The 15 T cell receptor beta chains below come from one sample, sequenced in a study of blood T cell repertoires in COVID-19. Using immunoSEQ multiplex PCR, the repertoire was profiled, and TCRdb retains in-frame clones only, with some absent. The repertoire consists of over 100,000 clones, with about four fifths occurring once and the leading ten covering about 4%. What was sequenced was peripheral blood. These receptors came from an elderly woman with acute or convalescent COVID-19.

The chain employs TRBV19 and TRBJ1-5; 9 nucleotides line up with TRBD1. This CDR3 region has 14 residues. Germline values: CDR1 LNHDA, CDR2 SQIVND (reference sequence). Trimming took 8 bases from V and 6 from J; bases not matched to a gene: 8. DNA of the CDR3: TGTGCCAGTGGCCCACAGGGGGCAGGTCAGCCCCAGCATTTT. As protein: CASGPQGAGQPQHF.

The chain's CDR3 is CATSRSNSPLHF. The CDR3 DNA is TGTGCCACCAGCAGATCGAATTCACCCCTCCACTTT. The chain recombines TRBV15 with TRBJ1-6; D unclear. The CDR3 covers 12 residues. The V end was cut by 2 bases, the J end by 7 bases, with 3 bases between. Per germline, CDR1 LNHNV and CDR2 YYDKDF (reference sequence).

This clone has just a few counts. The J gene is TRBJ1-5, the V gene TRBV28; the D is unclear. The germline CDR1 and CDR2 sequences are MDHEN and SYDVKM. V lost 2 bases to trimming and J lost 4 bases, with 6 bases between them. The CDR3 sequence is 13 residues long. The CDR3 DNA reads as TGTGCCAGCAGTTTACCCCTAAATCAGCCCCAGCATTTT. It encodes CASSLPLNQPQHF.

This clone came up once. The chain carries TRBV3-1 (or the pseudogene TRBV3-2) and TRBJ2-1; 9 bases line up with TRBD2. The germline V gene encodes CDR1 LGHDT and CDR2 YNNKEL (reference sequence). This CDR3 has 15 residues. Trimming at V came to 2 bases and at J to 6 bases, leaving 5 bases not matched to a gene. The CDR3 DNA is TGTGCCAGCAGCCAAATGGCTAGCGGGGTCAATGAGCAGTTCTTC. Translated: CASSQMASGVNEQFF.

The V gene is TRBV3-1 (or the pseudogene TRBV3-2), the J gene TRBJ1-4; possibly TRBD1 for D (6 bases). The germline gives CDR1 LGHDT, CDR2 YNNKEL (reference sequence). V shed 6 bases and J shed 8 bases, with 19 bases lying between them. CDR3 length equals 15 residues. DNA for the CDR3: TGTGCCAGCAGACACGGAACAGGTCAGGGGGAAAAACTGTTTTTT. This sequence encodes CASRHGTGQGEKLFF.

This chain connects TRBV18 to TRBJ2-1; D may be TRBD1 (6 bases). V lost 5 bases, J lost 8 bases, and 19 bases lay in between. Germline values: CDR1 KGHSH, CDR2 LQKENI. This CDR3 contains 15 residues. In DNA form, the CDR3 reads TGTGCCAGCTCAACCGGGACACGGTCTTTGGATGAGCAGTTCTTC. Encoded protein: CASSTGTRSLDEQFF.

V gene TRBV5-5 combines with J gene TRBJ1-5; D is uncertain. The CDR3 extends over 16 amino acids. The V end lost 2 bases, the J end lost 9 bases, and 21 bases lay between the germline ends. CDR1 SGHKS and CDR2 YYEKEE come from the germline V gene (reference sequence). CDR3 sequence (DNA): TGTGCCAGCAGCTTTTCGACCGGGCGCGGGAGATTGCCCCAGCATTTT. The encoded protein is CASSFSTGRGRLPQHF.

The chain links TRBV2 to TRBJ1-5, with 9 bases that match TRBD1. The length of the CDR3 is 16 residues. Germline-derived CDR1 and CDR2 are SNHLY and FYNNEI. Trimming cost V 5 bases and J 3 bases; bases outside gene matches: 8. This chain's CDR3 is CASSLLGQGANQPQHF. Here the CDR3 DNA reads TGTGCCAGCAGTCTATTGGGACAGGGAGCCAATCAGCCCCAGCATTTT.

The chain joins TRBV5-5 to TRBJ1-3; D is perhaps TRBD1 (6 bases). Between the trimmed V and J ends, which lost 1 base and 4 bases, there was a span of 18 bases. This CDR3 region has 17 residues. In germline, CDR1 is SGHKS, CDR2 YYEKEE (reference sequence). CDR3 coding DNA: TGTGCCAGCAGCTTGAAAGCGGCAGGGACATCCGGAAACACCATATATTTT. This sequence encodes CASSLKAAGTSGNTIYF.

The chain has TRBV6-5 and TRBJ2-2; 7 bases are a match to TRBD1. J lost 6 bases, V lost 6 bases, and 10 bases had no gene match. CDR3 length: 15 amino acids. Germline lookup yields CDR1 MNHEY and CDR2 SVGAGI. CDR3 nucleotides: TGTGCCAGCAGGGATGGACAGGTTGGACCCGGGGAGCTGTTTTTT. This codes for CASRDGQVGPGELFF.

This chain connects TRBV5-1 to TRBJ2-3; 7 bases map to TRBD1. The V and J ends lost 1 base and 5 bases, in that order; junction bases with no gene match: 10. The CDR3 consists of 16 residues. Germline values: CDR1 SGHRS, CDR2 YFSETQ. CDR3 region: CASSLRGTGVGDTQYF. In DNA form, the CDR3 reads TGCGCCAGCAGCTTGAGAGGTACAGGGGTTGGAGATACGCAGTATTTT.

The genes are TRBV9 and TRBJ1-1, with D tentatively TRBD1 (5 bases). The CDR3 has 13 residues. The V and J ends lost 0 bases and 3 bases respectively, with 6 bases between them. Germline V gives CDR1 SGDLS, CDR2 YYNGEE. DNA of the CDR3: TGTGCCAGCAGCGTAGGGGGCCACACTGAAGCTTTCTTT. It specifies CASSVGGHTEAFF.

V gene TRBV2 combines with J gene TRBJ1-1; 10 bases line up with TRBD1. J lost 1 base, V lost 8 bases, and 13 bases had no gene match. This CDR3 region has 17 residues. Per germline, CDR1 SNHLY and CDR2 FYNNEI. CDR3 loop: CASGGTGDRPWNTEAFF. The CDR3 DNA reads TGTGCCAGCGGGGGGACAGGGGACCGGCCTTGGAACACTGAAGCTTTCTTT.

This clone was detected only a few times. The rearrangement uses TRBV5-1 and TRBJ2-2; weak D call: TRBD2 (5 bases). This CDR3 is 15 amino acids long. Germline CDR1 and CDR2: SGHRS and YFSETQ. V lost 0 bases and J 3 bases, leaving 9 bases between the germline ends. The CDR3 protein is CASSLEAADTGELFF. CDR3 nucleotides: TGCGCCAGCAGCTTGGAAGCGGCTGACACCGGGGAGCTGTTTTTT. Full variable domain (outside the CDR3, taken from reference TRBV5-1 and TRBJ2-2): KAGVTQTPRYLIKTRGQQVTLSCSPISGHRSVSWYQQTPGQGLQFLFEYFSETQRNKGNFPGRFSGRQFSNSRSEMNVSTLELGDSALYLCASSLEAADTGELFFGEGSRLTVL.

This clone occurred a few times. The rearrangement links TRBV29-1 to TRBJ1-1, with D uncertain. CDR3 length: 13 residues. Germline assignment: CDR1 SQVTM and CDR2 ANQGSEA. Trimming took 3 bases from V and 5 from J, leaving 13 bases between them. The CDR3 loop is CSVEGGLGTEAFF. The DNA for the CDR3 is TGCAGCGTTGAGGGAGGGCTGGGTACTGAAGCTTTCTTT.